The clone carrying this T cell receptor (beta chain) has just a few counts. Antigen specificity is unknown. This record comes from a study of T cells in Graves' hyperthyroidism and ophthalmopathy. As for the study in general: Peripheral blood was secured at the point of initial diagnosis, before any treatment.

The definition of stable Graves' hyperthyroidism was no ophthalmopathy progression within 18 months. TCR beta CDR3 regions were amplified from RNA transcripts. A first-round RT-PCR of the TCR CDR3 used the HTBI primer set. TCRdb redid the calling of the multiplex PCR reads with MiXCR, one entry per CDR3 protein. The sample contains around 690,000 distinct CDR3 sequences, around 15% of which appear only once. Trimming cost V 9 bases and J 5 bases; bases outside gene matches: 13. The CDR3 sequence is 15 residues long. Per the germline V gene, CDR1 is LNHDA and CDR2 is SQIVND (reference sequence). Study-wide results and limits: Separating ophthalmopathy from stable hyperthyroidism was achieved by a 13 V-J model.

The V call is TRBV19, the J call TRBJ1-5; 7 nucleotides match TRBD1. Input material: blood. The TCR comes from a man in his fifties or sixties with Graves' hyperthyroidism. The CDR3 DNA sequence: TGTGCCAGCTCCGACAGGGCATACAGAGATCAGCCCCAGCATTTT. Translation: CASSDRAYRDQPQHF.